Given below is one T cell receptor beta chain in context. The antigen remains undetermined. These data are taken from a study of spatial heterogeneity in lung cancer. General study findings and limits: Among blood samples, ubiquitous expanded tumor TCRs appeared more at resection than at follow-up.

MiXCR was run by TCRdb on the 5' RACE reads, yielding one entry per CDR3 protein. The table has over 75,000 distinct CDR3 sequences, approximately 18% seen once. Time point given: sample taken at primary tumor resection. Without sorting, whole RNA was sequenced from tumor, nontumor lung or frozen PBMC. Samples were donated by 72 untreated early-stage non-small cell lung cancer patients. V was shortened by 6 bases and J by 6 bases, with 6 bases between the two germline ends. The CDR3 is 12 amino acids. The V gene's germline CDR1 is MNHEY and CDR2 SVGAGI. The origin of this receptor is a male donor with early-stage non-small cell lung cancer. The sample was PBMCs, taken at surgery. V usage is TRBV6-5 and J usage is TRBJ1-6; no firm D call. In DNA form, the CDR3 reads TGTGCCAGCAGCCGGACTAATTCACCCCTCCACTTT. Its translation is CASSRTNSPLHF.